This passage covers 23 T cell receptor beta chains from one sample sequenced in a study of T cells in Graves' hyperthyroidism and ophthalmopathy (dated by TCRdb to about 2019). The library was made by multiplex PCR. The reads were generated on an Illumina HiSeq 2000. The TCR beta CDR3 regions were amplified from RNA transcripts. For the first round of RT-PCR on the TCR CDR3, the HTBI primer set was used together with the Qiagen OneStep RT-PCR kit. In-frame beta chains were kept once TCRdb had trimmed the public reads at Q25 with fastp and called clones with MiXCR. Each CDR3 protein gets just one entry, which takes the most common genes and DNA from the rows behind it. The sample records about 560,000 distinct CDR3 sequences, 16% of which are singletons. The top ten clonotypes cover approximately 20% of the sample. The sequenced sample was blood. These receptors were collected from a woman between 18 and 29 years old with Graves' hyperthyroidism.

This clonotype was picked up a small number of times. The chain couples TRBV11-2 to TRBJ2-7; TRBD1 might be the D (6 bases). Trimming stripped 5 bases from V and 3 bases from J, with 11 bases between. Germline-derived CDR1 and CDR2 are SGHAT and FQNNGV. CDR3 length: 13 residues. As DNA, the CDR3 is TGTGCCAGCAGCCCCACACAGGGCTACGAGCAGTACTTC. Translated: CASSPTQGYEQYF.

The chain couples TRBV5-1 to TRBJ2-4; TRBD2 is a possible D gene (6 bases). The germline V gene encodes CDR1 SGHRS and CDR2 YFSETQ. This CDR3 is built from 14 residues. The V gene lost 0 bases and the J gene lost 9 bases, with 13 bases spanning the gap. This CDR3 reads CASSLGQGGGIQYF. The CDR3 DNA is TGCGCCAGCAGCTTGGGGCAGGGAGGAGGCATTCAGTACTTC. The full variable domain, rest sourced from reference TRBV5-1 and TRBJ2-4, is KAGVTQTPRYLIKTRGQQVTLSCSPISGHRSVSWYQQTPGQGLQFLFEYFSETQRNKGNFPGRFSGRQFSNSRSEMNVSTLELGDSALYLCASSLGQGGGIQYFGAGTRLSVL.

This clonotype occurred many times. This CDR3 reads CASSLLRSTDTQYF. The CDR3, as DNA: TGTGCCAGCAGTCTACTCCGGAGCACAGATACGCAGTATTTT. This sequence joins TRBV2 and TRBJ2-3; no clear D. Germline V gene sequence: CDR1 SNHLY, CDR2 FYNNEI. V lost 5 bases, J lost 0 bases, and 9 bases lay in between. The CDR3 has 14 amino acids.

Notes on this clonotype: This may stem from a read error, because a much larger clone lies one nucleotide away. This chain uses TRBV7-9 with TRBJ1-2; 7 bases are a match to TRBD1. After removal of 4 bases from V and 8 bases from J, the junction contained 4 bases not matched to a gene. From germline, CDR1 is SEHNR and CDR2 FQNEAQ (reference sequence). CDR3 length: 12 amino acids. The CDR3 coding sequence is TGTGCCAGCAGCTCCACAGGGGAAGGCTACACCTTC. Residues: CASSSTGEGYTF.

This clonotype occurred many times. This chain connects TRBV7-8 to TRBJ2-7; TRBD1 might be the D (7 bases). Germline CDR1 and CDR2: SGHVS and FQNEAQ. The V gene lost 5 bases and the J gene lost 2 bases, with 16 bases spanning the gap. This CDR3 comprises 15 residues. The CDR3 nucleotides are TGTGCCAGCAGCGCTCAGGGGGGATATACCTACGAGCAGTACTTC. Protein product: CASSAQGGYTYEQYF.

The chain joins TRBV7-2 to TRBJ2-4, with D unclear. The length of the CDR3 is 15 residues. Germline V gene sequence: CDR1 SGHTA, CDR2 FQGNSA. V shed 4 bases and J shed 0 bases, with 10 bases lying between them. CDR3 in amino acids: CASSSPWGAKNIQYF. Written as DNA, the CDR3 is TGTGCCAGCAGCTCACCCTGGGGAGCCAAAAACATTCAGTACTTC. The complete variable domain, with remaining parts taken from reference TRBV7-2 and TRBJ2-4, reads GAGVSQSPSNKVTEKGKDVELRCDPISGHTALYWYRQSLGQGLEFLIYFQGNSAPDKSGLPSDRFSAERTGGSVSTLTIQRTQQEDSAVYLCASSSPWGAKNIQYFGAGTRLSVL.

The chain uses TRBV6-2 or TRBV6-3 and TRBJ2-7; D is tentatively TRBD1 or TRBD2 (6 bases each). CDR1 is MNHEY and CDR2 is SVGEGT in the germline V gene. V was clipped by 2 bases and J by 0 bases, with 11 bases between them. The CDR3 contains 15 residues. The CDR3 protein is CASSYGGPVSYEQYF. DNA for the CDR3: TGTGCCAGCAGTTACGGGGGGCCCGTCTCCTACGAGCAGTACTTC.

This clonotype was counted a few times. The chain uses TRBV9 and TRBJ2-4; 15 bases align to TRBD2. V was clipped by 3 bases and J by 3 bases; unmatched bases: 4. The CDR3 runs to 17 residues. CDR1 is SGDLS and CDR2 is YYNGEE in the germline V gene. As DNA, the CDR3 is TGTGCCAGCAGCGAGGGGACTAGCGGGGGGATCAAAAACATTCAGTACTTC. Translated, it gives CASSEGTSGGIKNIQYF.

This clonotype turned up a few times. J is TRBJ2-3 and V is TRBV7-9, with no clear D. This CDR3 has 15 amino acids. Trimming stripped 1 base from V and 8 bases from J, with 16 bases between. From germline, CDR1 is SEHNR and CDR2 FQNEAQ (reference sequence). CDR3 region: CASSLEIPMPPTQYF. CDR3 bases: TGTGCCAGCAGCTTAGAGATCCCTATGCCCCCTACGCAGTATTTT. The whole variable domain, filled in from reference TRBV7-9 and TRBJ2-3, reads DTGVSQNPRHKITKRGQNVTFRCDPISEHNRLYWYRQTLGQGPEFLTYFQNEAQLEKSRLLSDRFSAERPKGSFSTLEIQRTEQGDSAMYLCASSLEIPMPPTQYFGPGTRLTVL.

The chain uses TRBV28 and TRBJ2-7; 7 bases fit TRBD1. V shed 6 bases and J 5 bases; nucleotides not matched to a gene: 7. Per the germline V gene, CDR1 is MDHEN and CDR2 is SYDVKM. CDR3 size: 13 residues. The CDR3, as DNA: TGTGCCAGCAGACAGGGGAGTCGGAACGAGCAGTACTTC. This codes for CASRQGSRNEQYF.

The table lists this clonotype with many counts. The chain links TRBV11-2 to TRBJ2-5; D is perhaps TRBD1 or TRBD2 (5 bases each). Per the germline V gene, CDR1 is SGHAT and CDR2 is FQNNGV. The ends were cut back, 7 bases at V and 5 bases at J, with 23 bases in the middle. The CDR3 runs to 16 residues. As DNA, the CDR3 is TGTGCCAGCAATGTCGTGGGGCTCGGGAAGCGCGAGACCCAGTACTTC. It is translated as CASNVVGLGKRETQYF.

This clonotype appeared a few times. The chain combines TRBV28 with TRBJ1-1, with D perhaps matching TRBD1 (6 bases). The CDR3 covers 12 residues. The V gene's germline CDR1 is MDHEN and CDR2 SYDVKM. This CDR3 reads CAESGADTEAFF. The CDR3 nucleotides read TGTGCGGAATCAGGGGCGGACACTGAAGCTTTCTTT.

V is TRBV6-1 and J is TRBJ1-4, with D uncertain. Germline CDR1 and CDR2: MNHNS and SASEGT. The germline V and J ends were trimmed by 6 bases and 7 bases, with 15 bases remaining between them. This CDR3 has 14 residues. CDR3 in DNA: TGTGCCAGCAGCCGGACCCTGGTGGGTGAAAAACTGTTTTTT. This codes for CASSRTLVGEKLFF.

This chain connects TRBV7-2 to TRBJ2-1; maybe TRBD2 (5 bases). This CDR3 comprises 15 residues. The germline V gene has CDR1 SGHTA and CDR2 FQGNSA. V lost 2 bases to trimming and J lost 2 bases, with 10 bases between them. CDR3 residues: CASSLSGVAYNEQFF. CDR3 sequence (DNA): TGTGCCAGCAGCTTATCCGGGGTGGCCTACAATGAGCAGTTCTTC.

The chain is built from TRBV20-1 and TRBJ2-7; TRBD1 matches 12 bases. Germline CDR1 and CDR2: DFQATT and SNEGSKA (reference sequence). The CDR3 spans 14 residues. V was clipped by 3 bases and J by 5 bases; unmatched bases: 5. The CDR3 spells CSASWGTGGDEQYF. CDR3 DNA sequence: TGCAGTGCTAGTTGGGGGACAGGGGGCGACGAGCAGTACTTC.

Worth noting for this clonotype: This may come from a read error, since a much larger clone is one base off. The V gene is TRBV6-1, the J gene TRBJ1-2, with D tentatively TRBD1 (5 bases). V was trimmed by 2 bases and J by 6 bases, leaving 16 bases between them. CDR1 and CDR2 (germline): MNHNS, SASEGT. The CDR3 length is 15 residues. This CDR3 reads CASSEKGGTGHGYTF. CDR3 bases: TGTGCCAGCAGTGAAAAAGGAGGGACGGGCCATGGCTACACCTTC.

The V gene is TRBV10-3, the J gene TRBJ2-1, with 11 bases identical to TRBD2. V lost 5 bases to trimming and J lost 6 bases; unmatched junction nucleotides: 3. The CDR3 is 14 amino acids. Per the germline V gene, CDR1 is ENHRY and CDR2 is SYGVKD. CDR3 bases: TGTGCCATCAGTCTAGCGGGAGGATCCAATGAGCAGTTCTTC. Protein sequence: CAISLAGGSNEQFF.

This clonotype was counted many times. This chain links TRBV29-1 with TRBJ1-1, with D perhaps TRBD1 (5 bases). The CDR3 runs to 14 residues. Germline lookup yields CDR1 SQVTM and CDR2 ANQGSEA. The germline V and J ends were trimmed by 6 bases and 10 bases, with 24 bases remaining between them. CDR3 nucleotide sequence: TGCAGCGTCCACCCGGACGGTCCTCGGGGCGTAGCTTTCTTT. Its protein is CSVHPDGPRGVAFF. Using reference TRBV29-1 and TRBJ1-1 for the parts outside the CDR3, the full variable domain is SAVISQKPSRDICQRGTSLTIQCQVDSQVTMMFWYRQQPGQSLTLIATANQGSEATYESGFVIDKFPISRPNLTFSTLTVSNMSPEDSSIYLCSVHPDGPRGVAFFGQGTRLTVV.

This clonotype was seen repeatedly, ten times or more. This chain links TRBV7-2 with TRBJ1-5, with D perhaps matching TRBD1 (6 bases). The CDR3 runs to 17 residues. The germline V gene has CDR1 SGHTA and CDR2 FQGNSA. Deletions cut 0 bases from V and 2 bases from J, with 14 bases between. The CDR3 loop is CASSLALSGVGNQPQHF. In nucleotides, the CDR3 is TGTGCCAGCAGCTTAGCGCTATCAGGGGTTGGCAATCAGCCCCAGCATTTT.

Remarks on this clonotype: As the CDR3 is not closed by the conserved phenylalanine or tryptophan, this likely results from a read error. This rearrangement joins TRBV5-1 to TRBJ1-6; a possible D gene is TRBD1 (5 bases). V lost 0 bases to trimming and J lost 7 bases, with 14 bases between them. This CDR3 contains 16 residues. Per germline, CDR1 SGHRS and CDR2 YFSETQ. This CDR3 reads CASSLAGQGSNSPLHS. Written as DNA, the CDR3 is TGCGCCAGCAGCTTGGCCGGGCAGGGAAGCAATTCACCCCTCCACTCT.

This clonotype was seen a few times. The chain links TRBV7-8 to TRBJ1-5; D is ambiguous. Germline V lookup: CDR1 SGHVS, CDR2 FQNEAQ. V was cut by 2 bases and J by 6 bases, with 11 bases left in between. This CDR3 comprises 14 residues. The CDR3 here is CASSLLQGSQPQHF. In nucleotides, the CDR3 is TGTGCCAGCAGCTTACTCCAAGGCAGTCAGCCCCAGCATTTT.

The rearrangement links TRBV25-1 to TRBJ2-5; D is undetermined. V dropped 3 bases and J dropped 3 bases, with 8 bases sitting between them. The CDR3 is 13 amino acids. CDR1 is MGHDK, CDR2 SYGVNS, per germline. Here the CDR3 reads CASSDKDKETQYF. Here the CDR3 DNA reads TGTGCCAGCAGTGACAAAGATAAAGAGACCCAGTACTTC.

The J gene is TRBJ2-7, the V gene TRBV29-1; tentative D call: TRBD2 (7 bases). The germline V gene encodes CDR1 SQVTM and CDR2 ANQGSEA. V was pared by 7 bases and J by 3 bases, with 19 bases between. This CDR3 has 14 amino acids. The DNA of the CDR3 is TGCAGCGCGGGGGGTGGAGGGGGTATCTACGAGCAGTACTTC. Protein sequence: CSAGGGGGIYEQYF.